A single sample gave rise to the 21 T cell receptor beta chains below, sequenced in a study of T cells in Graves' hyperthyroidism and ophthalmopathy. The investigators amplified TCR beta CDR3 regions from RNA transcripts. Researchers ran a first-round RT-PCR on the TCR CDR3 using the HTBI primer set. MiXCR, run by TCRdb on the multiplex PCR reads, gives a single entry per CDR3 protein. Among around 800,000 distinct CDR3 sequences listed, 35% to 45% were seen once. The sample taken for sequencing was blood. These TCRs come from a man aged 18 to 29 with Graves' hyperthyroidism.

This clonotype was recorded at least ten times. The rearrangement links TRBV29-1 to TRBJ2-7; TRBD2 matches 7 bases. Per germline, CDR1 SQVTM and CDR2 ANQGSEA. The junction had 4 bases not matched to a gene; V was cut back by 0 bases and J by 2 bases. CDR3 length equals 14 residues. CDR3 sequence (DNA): TGCAGCGTTGAAGAGCTAGCGGTCCCCTACGAGCAGTACTTC. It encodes CSVEELAVPYEQYF.

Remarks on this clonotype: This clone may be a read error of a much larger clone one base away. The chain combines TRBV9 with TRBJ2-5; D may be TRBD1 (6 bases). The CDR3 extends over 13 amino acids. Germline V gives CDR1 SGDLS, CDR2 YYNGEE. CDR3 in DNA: TGTGCCAGCAGCGACAGGGATCAGCAGACCCATTACTTC. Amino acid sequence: CASSDRDQQTHYF.

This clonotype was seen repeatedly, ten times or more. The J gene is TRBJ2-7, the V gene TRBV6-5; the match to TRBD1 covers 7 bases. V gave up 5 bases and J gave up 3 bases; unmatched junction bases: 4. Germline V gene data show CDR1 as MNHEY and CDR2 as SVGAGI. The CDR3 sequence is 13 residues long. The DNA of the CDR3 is TGTGCCAGCAGTCCGGGACAGTACTACGAGCAGTACTTC. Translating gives CASSPGQYYEQYF.

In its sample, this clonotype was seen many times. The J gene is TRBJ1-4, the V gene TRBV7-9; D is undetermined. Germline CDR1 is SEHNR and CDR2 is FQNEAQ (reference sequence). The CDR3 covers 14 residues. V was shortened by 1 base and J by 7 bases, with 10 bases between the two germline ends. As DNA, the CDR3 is TGTGCCAGCAGCTTAGTGTGGGCCGGTGAAAAACTGTTTTTT. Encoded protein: CASSLVWAGEKLFF.

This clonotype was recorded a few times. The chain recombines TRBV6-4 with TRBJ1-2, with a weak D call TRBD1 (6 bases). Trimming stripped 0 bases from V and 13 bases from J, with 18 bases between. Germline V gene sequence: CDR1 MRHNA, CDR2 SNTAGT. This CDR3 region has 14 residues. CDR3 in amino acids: CASSDSGDTSKITF. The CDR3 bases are TGTGCCAGCAGTGACTCGGGGGACACCTCGAAAATCACCTTC.

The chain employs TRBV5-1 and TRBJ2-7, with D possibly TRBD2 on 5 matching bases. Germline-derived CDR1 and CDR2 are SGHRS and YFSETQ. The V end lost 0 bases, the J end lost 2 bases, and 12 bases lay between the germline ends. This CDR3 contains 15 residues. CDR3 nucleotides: TGCGCCAGCAGCTTGGGGACTGACGGAGCCTACGAGCAGTACTTC. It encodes CASSLGTDGAYEQYF.

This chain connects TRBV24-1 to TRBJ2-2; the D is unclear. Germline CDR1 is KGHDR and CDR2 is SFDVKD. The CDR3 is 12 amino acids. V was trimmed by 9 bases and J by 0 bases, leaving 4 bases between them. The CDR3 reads CATHANTGELFF. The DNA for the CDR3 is TGTGCCACCCATGCGAACACCGGGGAGCTGTTTTTT.

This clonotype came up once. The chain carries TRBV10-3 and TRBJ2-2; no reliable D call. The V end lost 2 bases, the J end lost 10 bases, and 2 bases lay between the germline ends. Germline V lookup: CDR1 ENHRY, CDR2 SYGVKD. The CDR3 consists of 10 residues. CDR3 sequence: CAISEVELFF. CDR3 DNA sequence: TGTGCCATCAGTGAGGTGGAGCTGTTTTTT.

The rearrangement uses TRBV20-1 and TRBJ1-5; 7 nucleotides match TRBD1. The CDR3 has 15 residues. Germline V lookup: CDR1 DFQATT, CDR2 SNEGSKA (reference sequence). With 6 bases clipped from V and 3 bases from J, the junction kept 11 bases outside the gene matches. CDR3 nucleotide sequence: TGCAGTGCCCCAGGCGACAGGGAAGACAATCAGCCCCAGCATTTT. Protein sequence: CSAPGDREDNQPQHF.

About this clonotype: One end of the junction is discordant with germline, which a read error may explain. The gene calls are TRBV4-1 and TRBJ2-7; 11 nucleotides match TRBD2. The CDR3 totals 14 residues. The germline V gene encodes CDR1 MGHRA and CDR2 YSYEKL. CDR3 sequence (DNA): TGTGCCAGCAGTAACCTAGCGGGGGGCTACGAGCAGTACTTC. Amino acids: CASSNLAGGYEQYF.

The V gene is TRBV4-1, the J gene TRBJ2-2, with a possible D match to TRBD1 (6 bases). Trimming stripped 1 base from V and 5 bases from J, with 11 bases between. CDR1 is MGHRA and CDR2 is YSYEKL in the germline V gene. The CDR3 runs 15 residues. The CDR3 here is CASSQAGQVTGELFF. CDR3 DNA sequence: TGCGCCAGCAGCCAAGCGGGACAAGTAACCGGGGAGCTGTTTTTT.

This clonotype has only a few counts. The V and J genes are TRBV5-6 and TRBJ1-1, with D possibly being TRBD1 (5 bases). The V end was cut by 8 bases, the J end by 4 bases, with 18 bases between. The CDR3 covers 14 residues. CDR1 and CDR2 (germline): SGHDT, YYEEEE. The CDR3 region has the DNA TGTGCCAGTCGTTCTGAGGGGCATATCACTGAAGCTTTCTTT. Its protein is CASRSEGHITEAFF.

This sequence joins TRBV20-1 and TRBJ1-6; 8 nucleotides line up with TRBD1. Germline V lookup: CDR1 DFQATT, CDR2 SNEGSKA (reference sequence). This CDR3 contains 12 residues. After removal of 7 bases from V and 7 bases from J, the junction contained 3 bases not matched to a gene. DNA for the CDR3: TGCAGTGTCACAGGGGGGAATTCACCCCTCCACTTT. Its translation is CSVTGGNSPLHF.

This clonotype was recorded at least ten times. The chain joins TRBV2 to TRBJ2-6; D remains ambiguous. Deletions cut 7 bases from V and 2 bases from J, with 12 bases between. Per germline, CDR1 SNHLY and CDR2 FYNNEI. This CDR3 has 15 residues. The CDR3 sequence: CASILLPTGANVLTF. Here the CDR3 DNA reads TGTGCCAGCATCCTCCTCCCAACTGGGGCCAACGTCCTGACTTTC.

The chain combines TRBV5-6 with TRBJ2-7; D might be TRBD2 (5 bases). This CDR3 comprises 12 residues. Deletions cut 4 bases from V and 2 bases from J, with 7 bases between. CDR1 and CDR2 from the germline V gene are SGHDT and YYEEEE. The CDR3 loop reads CASSQEAYEQYF. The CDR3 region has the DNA TGTGCCAGCAGCCAGGAGGCCTACGAGCAGTACTTC. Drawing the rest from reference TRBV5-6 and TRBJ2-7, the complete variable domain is DAGVTQSPTHLIKTRGQQVTLRCSPKSGHDTVSWYQQALGQGPQFIFQYYEEEERQRGNFPDRFSGHQFPNYSSELNVNALLLGDSALYLCASSQEAYEQYFGPGTRLTVT.

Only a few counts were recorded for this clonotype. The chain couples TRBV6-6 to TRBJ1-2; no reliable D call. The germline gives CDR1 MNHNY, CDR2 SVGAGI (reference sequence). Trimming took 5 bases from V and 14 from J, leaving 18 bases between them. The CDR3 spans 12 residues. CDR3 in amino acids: CASSEGAWEYTF. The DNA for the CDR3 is TGTGCCAGCAGTGAAGGAGCTTGGGAGTATACCTTC.

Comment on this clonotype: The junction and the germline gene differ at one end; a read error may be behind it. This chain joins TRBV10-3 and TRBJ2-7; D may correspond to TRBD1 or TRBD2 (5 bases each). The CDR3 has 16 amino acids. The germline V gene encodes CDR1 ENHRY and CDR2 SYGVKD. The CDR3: CASSLKRGTRSYEQYF. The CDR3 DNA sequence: TGTGCCAGCAGTTTAAAGAGGGGCACCAGATCCTACGAGCAGTACTTC.

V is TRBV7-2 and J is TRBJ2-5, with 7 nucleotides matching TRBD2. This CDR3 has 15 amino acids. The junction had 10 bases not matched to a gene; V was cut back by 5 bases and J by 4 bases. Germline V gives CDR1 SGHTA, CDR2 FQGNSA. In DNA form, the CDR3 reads TGTGCCAGCAGCAGTGGGACTACCGATGGAGAGACCCAGTACTTC. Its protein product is CASSSGTTDGETQYF. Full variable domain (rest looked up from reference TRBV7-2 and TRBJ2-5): GAGVSQSPSNKVTEKGKDVELRCDPISGHTALYWYRQSLGQGLEFLIYFQGNSAPDKSGLPSDRFSAERTGGSVSTLTIQRTQQEDSAVYLCASSSGTTDGETQYFGPGTRLLVL.

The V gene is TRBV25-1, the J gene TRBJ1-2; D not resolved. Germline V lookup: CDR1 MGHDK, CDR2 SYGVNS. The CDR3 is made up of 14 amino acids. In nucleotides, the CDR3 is TGTGACAATCCTCGAGGTTCGCTAAATCTCGGCTACACCTTC. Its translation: CDNPRGSLNLGYTF.

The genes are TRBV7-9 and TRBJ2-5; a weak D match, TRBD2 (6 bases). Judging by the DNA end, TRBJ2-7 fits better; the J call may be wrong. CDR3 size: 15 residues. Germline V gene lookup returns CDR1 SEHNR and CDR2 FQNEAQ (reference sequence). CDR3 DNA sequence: TGTGCCAGCAGCACCCAGAGCGGGTCCACCTACGAGCAGTACTTC. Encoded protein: CASSTQSGSTYEQYF.

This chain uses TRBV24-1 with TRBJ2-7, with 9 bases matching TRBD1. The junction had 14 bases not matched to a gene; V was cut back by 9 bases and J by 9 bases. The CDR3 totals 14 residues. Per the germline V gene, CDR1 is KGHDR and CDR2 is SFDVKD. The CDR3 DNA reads TGTGCCACCCACGGGGGACAGGGCCATCGGGTGCAGTACTTC. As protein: CATHGGQGHRVQYF.